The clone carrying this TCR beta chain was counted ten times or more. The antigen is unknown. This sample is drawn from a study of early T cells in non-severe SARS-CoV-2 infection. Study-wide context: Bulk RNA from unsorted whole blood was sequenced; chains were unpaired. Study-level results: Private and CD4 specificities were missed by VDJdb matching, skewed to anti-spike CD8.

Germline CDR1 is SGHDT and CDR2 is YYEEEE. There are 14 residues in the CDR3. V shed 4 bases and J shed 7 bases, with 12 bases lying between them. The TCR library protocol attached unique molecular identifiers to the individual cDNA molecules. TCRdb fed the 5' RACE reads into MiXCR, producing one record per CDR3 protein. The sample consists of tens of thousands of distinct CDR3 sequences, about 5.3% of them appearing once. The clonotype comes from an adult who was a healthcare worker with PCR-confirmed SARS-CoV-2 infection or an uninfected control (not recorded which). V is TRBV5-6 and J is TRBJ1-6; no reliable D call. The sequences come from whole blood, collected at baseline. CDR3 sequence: CASSRRAPNSPLHF. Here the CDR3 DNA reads TGTGCCAGCAGCCGCCGGGCTCCGAATTCACCCCTCCACTTT.